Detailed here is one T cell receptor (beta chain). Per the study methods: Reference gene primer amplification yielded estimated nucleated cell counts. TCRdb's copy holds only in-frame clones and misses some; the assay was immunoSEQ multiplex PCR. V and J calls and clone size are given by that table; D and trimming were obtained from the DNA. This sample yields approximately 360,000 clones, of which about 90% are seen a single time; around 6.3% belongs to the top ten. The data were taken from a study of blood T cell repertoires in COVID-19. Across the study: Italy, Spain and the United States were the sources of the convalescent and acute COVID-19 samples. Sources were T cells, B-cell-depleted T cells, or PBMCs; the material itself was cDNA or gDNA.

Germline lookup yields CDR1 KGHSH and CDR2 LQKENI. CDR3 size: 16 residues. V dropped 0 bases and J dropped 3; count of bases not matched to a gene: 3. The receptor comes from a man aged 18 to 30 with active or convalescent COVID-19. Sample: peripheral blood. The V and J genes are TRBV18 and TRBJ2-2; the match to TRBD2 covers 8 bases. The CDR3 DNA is TGTGCCAGCTCACCACCGGCCGGGAGGGACACCGGGGAGCTGTTTTTT. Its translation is CASSPPAGRDTGELFF.